The 28 T cell receptor beta chains below all came from one sample that was sequenced in a study of regulatory T cells in long-lasting Graves disease. Time point specified: persistent/refractory GD, antithyroid drugs over 5 years with positive TRAb. The TCR library was prepared using RNA isolated from PBMCs. With iRepertoire HTBI primers and Arm-PCR of CDR3 regions, TCR beta libraries were built. TCRdb called the multiplex PCR reads again in MiXCR, with one record for every CDR3 protein. The table shows 300,000 to 500,000 distinct CDR3 sequences, with less than 25% occurring only once. The source material was peripheral blood mononuclear cells (PBMCs), sampled when the disease was refractory, from a patient treated with antithyroid drugs. Receptors were obtained from a female donor with Graves disease.

The chain recombines TRBV20-1 with TRBJ2-5, with 8 bases that match TRBD2. The V and J ends lost 0 bases and 4 bases, in that order; junction bases with no gene match: 4. The germline V gene has CDR1 DFQATT and CDR2 SNEGSKA (reference sequence). This CDR3 region has 14 residues. CDR3 coding DNA: TGCAGTGCTAGAGATACTAGCGGATTAGAGACCCAGTACTTC. This codes for CSARDTSGLETQYF.

This clonotype appeared a few times. The rearrangement uses TRBV28 and TRBJ2-3; D is possibly TRBD2 (5 bases). Trimming stripped 3 bases from V and 4 bases from J, with 17 bases between. The germline CDR1 and CDR2 sequences are MDHEN and SYDVKM. The CDR3 contains 16 residues. The DNA of the CDR3 is TGTGCCAGCAGTTTTAGACGGCGAGGGAAATCAGATACGCAGTATTTT. As protein: CASSFRRRGKSDTQYF.

The V gene is TRBV19, the J gene TRBJ2-7, with 9 bases fitting TRBD2. V was clipped by 5 bases and J by 3 bases; unmatched bases: 5. This CDR3 contains 14 residues. Germline V gives CDR1 LNHDA, CDR2 SQIVND (reference sequence). DNA of the CDR3: TGTGCCAGTAGTCCGCGACTAGCGGTCTACGAGCAGTACTTC. Translated, it gives CASSPRLAVYEQYF.

In its sample, this clonotype was seen once. The rearrangement links TRBV14 to TRBJ2-7; D is uncertain. CDR3 length: 13 residues. Germline-derived CDR1 and CDR2 are SGHDN and FVKESK. With 3 bases removed from V and 3 bases from J, the gap between germline ends came to 9 bases. CDR3 loop: CASSHHKGYEQYF. The CDR3 coding sequence is TGTGCCAGCAGCCACCACAAGGGCTACGAGCAGTACTTC.

The chain is built from TRBV6-2 or TRBV6-3 and TRBJ2-3, with D hard to call. The CDR3 spans 12 residues. Germline-derived CDR1 and CDR2 are MNHEY and SVGEGT. Trimming stripped 7 bases from V and 11 bases from J, with 16 bases between. DNA for the CDR3: TGTGCCAGCACCCTTAATTCAGAGGTGCAGTATTTT. It translates to CASTLNSEVQYF.

This clonotype turned up a few times. The CDR3 spells CSVEAYSGESVYEQYF. Here the CDR3 DNA reads TGCAGCGTTGAAGCGTACTCCGGGGAAAGTGTCTACGAGCAGTACTTC. The chain has TRBV29-1 and TRBJ2-7, with D tentatively TRBD2 (5 bases). Trimming removed 1 base at V and 3 bases at J, with 19 bases between. Germline loops: CDR1 SQVTM, CDR2 ANQGSEA. The CDR3 is made up of 16 amino acids.

CDR3 coding DNA: TGTGCCAGCAGCCAAGACAGGGGATCCTACAATGAGCAGTTCTTC. Encoded protein: CASSQDRGSYNEQFF. The chain couples TRBV3-1 to TRBJ2-1, with D perhaps TRBD1 (6 bases). V lost 0 bases, J lost 1 base, and 7 bases lay in between. CDR1 and CDR2 (germline): LGHDT, YNNKEL (reference sequence). The CDR3 has 15 residues.

Regarding this clonotype: The CDR3 ends on some other residue instead of the conserved phenylalanine or tryptophan, so this is likely a read error. DNA of the CDR3: TGCGCCAGCAGCGAGGGCATGGGATTCTATGGCGAGCAGTACCTC. It translates to CASSEGMGFYGEQYL. The chain is built from TRBV4-1 and TRBJ2-7; D perhaps matches TRBD2 (5 bases). Deletions cut 5 bases from V and 6 bases from J, with 20 bases between. The CDR3 has 15 residues. CDR1 MGHRA and CDR2 YSYEKL come from the germline V gene.

This clonotype was seen at least ten times. The CDR3 sequence: CASSLWEETQYF. The DNA of the CDR3 is TGTGCCAGCAGCTTATGGGAAGAGACCCAGTACTTC. The rearrangement links TRBV7-2 to TRBJ2-5; D is ambiguous. Trimming removed 2 bases from V and 3 bases from J, with 4 bases in between. Germline CDR1 is SGHTA and CDR2 is FQGNSA. CDR3 length: 12 residues.

The chain joins TRBV29-1 to TRBJ2-7; the match to TRBD2 covers 9 bases. Losses at the gene ends were 3 bases for V and 3 bases for J; bases not matched to a gene: 3. The germline CDR1 and CDR2 sequences are SQVTM and ANQGSEA. The CDR3 covers 13 residues. As DNA, the CDR3 is TGCAGCGTTGAGACTAGCGGAAACTACGAGCAGTACTTC. Protein product: CSVETSGNYEQYF.

This clonotype was picked up many times. The rearrangement links TRBV20-1 to TRBJ2-5, with D unclear. V lost 5 bases to trimming and J lost 2 bases, with 18 bases between them. Per germline, CDR1 DFQATT and CDR2 SNEGSKA (reference sequence). The CDR3 loop spans 15 amino acids. In nucleotides, the CDR3 is TGCAGTGCTGCCGCGTCGAGACTGTCGCAAGAGACCCAGTACTTC. This codes for CSAAASRLSQETQYF.

This clonotype was counted ten times or more. The chain carries TRBV29-1 and TRBJ1-2; 10 bases map to TRBD1. This CDR3 has 12 amino acids. Germline V gives CDR1 SQVTM, CDR2 ANQGSEA. The J segment lost 7 bases and the V segment lost 4 bases, leaving 3 bases of the junction unmatched. The CDR3 DNA reads TGCAGCGTTGGACAGGGGGCGGGTGGCTACACCTTC. As protein: CSVGQGAGGYTF.

Details on this clonotype: This clone may be a read error of a much larger clone one base away. The CDR3 end shows no conserved phenylalanine or tryptophan, and so a read error is likely. This rearrangement joins TRBV6-1 to TRBJ1-1, with D perhaps TRBD1 (6 bases). Germline values: CDR1 MNHNS, CDR2 SASEGT. The CDR3 sequence is 13 residues long. Between the trimmed V and J ends, which lost 0 bases and 9 bases, there was a span of 11 bases. The CDR3 region has the DNA TGTGCCAGCAGTGAAGCGCGACAGGCTCAAGCTTTCCTT. This translates into CASSEARQAQAFL.

The chain has TRBV6-5 and TRBJ2-3; 9 bases fit TRBD1. The CDR3 sequence is 14 residues long. Trimming cost V 2 bases and J 14 bases; bases outside gene matches: 11. In germline, CDR1 is MNHEY, CDR2 SVGAGI. CDR3 in DNA: TGTGCCAGCAGTTACACGGCGGGACAGGGTATTTTGTATTTT. It yields the protein CASSYTAGQGILYF.

The CDR3 loop is CASTSRLASSYNEQFF. CDR3 DNA: TGTGCCAGCACCTCACGACTAGCGAGCTCCTACAATGAGCAGTTCTTC. The V gene is TRBV7-2, the J gene TRBJ2-1; 8 bases fit TRBD2. V was pared by 7 bases and J by 0 bases, with 8 bases of the junction left unmatched. This CDR3 contains 16 residues. Per the germline V gene, CDR1 is SGHTA and CDR2 is FQGNSA.

This chain uses TRBV28 with TRBJ2-3; D is undetermined. Per germline, CDR1 MDHEN and CDR2 SYDVKM. The CDR3 runs to 16 residues. Trimming took off 5 bases at V and 4 bases at J, with 19 bases between the two ends. CDR3 DNA: TGTGCCAGCAGTCCCAGCTCCATAGCCGGCGCAGATACGCAGTATTTT. Its protein is CASSPSSIAGADTQYF.

This clonotype was detected a few times. The chain combines TRBV12-3 or TRBV12-4 with TRBJ1-3; unclear D gene. This CDR3 region has 14 residues. Trimming shortened V by 8 bases and J by 0 bases, and 11 bases separated the two germline ends. Here the CDR3 DNA reads TGTGCCAGCGGAGATCGGATCTCTGGAAACACCATATATTTT. This codes for CASGDRISGNTIYF.

The chain carries TRBV7-2 and TRBJ2-1; no clear D gene. This CDR3 contains 12 residues. Germline V gene lookup returns CDR1 SGHTA and CDR2 FQGNSA. V lost 8 bases and J lost 5, with 10 bases in between. CDR3: CASGPRNNEQFF. CDR3 bases: TGTGCCAGCGGCCCAAGAAACAATGAGCAGTTCTTC.

The rearrangement joins TRBV14 to TRBJ2-5; maybe TRBD2 (5 bases). The V end was cut by 1 base, the J end by 5 bases, with 26 bases between. The CDR3 length is 19 residues. Germline CDR1 and CDR2: SGHDN and FVKESK. The CDR3 sequence: CASSQVETQNAEREETQYF. The DNA of the CDR3 is TGTGCCAGCAGCCAAGTCGAGACTCAGAATGCGGAGAGGGAGGAGACCCAGTACTTC.

The rearrangement joins TRBV28 to TRBJ2-1, with 16 positions matching TRBD2. Germline V gives CDR1 MDHEN, CDR2 SYDVKM. The CDR3 runs 18 residues. Germline trimming cut 6 bases from V and 3 bases from J; bases unmatched to any gene: 8. CDR3 residues: CASRMGLAGGPSYNEQFF. The CDR3 coding sequence is TGTGCCAGCAGGATGGGACTAGCGGGAGGGCCAAGCTACAATGAGCAGTTCTTC.

This clonotype occurred a few times. The J gene is TRBJ2-3, the V gene TRBV30, with a tentative D call TRBD2 (5 bases). V was pared by 3 bases and J by 0 bases, with 16 bases between. The germline gives CDR1 GTSNPN, CDR2 SVGIG (reference sequence). CDR3 size: 16 residues. CDR3 sequence: CAWRRVGLQSTDTQYF. DNA of the CDR3: TGTGCCTGGAGGAGGGTGGGATTACAGAGCACAGATACGCAGTATTTT.

This clonotype was found a few times. V and J are TRBV2 and TRBJ1-5, with D possibly matching TRBD1 (6 bases). V was pared by 7 bases and J by 9 bases, with 16 bases between. The CDR3 extends over 13 amino acids. Germline V gives CDR1 SNHLY, CDR2 FYNNEI. The CDR3: CASNREQGGPQHF. Here the CDR3 DNA reads TGTGCCAGCAACCGCGAACAGGGCGGGCCCCAGCATTTT.

In this sample, this clonotype turned up once. The rearrangement uses TRBV3-1 and TRBJ2-7; D not certain. Germline lookup yields CDR1 LGHDT and CDR2 YNNKEL (reference sequence). The V and J ends lost 0 bases and 7 bases respectively, with 16 bases between them. This CDR3 has 15 residues. CDR3 loop: CASSQDPKSSQEQYF. The CDR3, as DNA: TGTGCCAGCAGCCAAGACCCTAAATCTAGTCAAGAGCAGTACTTC.

The chain is built from TRBV7-2 and TRBJ2-5; D may be TRBD1 (5 bases). CDR1 is SGHTA and CDR2 is FQGNSA in the germline V gene. The V gene lost 1 base and the J gene lost 7 bases, with 7 bases spanning the gap. The CDR3 totals 12 residues. The CDR3 loop reads CASSLEGATQYF. The CDR3 nucleotides read TGTGCCAGCAGCTTAGAAGGGGCGACCCAGTACTTC.

This clonotype has just a few counts. The chain uses TRBV5-6 and TRBJ2-7, with 9 bases that match TRBD1. V gave up 5 bases and J gave up 4 bases; unmatched junction bases: 7. The germline gives CDR1 SGHDT, CDR2 YYEEEE. There are 14 residues in the CDR3. CDR3 nucleotides: TGTGCCAGCAGGGGACAGGGAGCCGCGTACGAGCAGTACTTC. Its protein product is CASRGQGAAYEQYF.

This clonotype was seen repeatedly, ten times or more. The rearrangement links TRBV7-2 to TRBJ2-2; D might be TRBD1 (6 bases). Germline CDR1 SGHTA, CDR2 FQGNSA. V was clipped by 6 bases and J by 9 bases, with 17 bases between them. This CDR3 spans 14 amino acids. CDR3 nucleotide sequence: TGTGCCAGCAGTCGTACCGTACAGGGCTGGGAGCTGTTTTTT. It encodes CASSRTVQGWELFF.

This clonotype was seen many times. CDR3 in DNA: TGTGCCAGCAGGGAAACACGGACCACTGAAGCTTTCTTT. It translates to CASRETRTTEAFF. The V call is TRBV28, the J call TRBJ1-1, with unresolved D. Trimming shortened V by 6 bases and J by 4 bases, and 12 bases separated the two germline ends. CDR3 length: 13 amino acids. The germline V gene encodes CDR1 MDHEN and CDR2 SYDVKM.

The gene calls are TRBV7-9 and TRBJ2-2, with 10 nucleotides matching TRBD1. The junction had 4 bases not matched to a gene; V was cut back by 4 bases and J by 5 bases. The CDR3 runs to 15 residues. Germline values: CDR1 SEHNR, CDR2 FQNEAQ (reference sequence). The CDR3 DNA follows: TGTGCCAGCAGCTCGACAGGGGGCAAAACCGGGGAGCTGTTTTTT. It yields the protein CASSSTGGKTGELFF.